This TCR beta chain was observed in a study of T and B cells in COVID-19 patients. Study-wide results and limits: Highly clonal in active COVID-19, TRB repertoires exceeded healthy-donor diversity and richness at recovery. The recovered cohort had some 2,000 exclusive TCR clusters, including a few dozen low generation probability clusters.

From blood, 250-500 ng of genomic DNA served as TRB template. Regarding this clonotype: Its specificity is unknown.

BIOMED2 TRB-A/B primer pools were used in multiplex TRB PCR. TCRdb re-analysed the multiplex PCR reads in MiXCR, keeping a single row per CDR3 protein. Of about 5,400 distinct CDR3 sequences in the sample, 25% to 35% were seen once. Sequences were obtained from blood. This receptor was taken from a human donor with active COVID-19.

CDR3 region: CASSLLAGAETQYF. The CDR3 coding sequence is TGTGCCAGCAGTTTATTAGCGGGAGCAGAGACCCAGTACTTC. The J gene is TRBJ2-5, the V gene TRBV12-3 or TRBV12-4; the match to TRBD2 covers 9 bases. Unmatched junction bases numbered 2, after V lost 2 bases and J lost 4 bases. The CDR3 runs to 14 residues.